Detailed here is one T cell receptor beta chain. Its antigen is not known. With 0 bases removed from V and 8 bases from J, the gap between germline ends came to 17 bases. In germline, CDR1 is SGHDT, CDR2 YYEEEE. The CDR3 is 15 residues long. Sequenced by immunoSEQ multiplex PCR; TCRdb stores in-frame clones only, minus some. The repertoire holds about 40,000 clones, with over 85% as singletons. The sample comes from a study of cytomegalovirus exposure and HLA in healthy donors. Study results and limitations: Most TCR sequences were rare, but some public TCRs occurred in many donors. Reported results showed that the classifier diagnosed cytomegalovirus status with high specificity and sensitivity.

The chain employs TRBV5-6 and TRBJ1-2; a possible D gene is TRBD1 (6 bases). This TCR derives from a young woman in good health and CMV-seronegative. Sequencing was done on a sample of PBMCs. The CDR3 sequence is CASSLEGTFGSGYTF. The CDR3 coding sequence is TGTGCCAGCAGCTTGGAAGGGACATTCGGTAGCGGCTACACCTTC.